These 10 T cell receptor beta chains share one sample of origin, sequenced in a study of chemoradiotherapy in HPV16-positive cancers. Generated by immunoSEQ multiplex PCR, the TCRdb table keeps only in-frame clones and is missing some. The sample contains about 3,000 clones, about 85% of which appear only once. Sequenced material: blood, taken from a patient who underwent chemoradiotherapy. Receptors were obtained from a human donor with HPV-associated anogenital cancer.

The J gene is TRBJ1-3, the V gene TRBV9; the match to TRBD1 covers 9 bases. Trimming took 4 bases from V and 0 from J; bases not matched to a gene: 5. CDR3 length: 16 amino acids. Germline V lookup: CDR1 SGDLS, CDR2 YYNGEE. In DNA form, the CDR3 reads TGTGCCAGCAGCCTCGGGACAGGGAACTCTGGAAACACCATATATTTT. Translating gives CASSLGTGNSGNTIYF. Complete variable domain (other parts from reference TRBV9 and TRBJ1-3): DSGVTQTPKHLITATGQRVTLRCSPRSGDLSVYWYQQSLDQGLQFLIQYYNGEERAKGNILERFSAQQFPDLHSELNLSSLELGDSALYFCASSLGTGNSGNTIYFGEGSWLTVV.

CDR3 sequence reads: CASSSGTGFEKLFF. DNA of the CDR3: TGTGCCAGCAGCTCCGGGACAGGGTTCGAAAAACTGTTTTTT. The V call is TRBV7-2, the J call TRBJ1-4; 9 nucleotides line up with TRBD1. After removal of 4 bases from V and 8 bases from J, the junction contained 5 bases not matched to a gene. The CDR3 loop spans 14 amino acids. CDR1 and CDR2 from the germline V gene are SGHTA and FQGNSA.

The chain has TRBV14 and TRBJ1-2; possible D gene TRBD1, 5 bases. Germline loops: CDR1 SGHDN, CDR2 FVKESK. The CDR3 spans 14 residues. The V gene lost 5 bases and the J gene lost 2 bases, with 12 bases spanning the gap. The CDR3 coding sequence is TGTGCCAGCAGCTCTCGGGGGGGGAACTATGGCTACACCTTC. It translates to CASSSRGGNYGYTF. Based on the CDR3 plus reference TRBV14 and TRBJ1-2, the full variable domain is EAGVTQFPSHSVIEKGQTVTLRCDPISGHDNLYWYRRVMGKEIKFLLHFVKESKQDESGMPNNRFLAERTGGTYSTLKVQPAELEDSGVYFCASSSRGGNYGYTFGSGTRLTVV.

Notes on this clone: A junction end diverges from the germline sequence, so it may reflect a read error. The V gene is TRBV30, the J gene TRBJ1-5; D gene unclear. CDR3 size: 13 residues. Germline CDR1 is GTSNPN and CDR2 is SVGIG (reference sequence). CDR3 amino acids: CAWSVEINRPQHF. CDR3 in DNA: TGTGCCTGGAGTGTCGAGATCAATCGGCCCCAGCATTTT.

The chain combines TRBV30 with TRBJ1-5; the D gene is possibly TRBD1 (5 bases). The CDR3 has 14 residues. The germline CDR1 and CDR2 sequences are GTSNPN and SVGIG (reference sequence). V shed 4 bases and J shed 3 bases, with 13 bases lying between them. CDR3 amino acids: CAWNSGTINQPQHF. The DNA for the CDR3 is TGTGCCTGGAATTCTGGGACTATCAATCAGCCCCAGCATTTT.

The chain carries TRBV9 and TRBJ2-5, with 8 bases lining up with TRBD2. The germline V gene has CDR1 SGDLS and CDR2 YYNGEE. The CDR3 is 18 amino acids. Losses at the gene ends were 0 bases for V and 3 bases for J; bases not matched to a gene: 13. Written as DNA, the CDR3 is TGTGCCAGCAGCGTAGCCCCCAGCGGGGGATTAGGTAAAGAGACCCAGTACTTC. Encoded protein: CASSVAPSGGLGKETQYF.

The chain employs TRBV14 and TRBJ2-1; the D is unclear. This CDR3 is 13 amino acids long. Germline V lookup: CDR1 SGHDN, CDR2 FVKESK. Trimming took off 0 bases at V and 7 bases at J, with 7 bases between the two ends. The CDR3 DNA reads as TGTGCCAGCAGCCAAGATATGTGGAATGAGCAGTTCTTC. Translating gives CASSQDMWNEQFF. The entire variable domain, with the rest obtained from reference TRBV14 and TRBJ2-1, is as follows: EAGVTQFPSHSVIEKGQTVTLRCDPISGHDNLYWYRRVMGKEIKFLLHFVKESKQDESGMPNNRFLAERTGGTYSTLKVQPAELEDSGVYFCASSQDMWNEQFFGPGTRLTVL.

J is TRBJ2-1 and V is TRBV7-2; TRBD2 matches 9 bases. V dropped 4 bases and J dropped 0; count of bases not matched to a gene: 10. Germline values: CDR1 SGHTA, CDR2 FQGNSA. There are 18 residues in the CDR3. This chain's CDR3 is CASSSGGGGLSSYNEQFF. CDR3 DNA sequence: TGTGCCAGCAGCTCAGGCGGGGGGGGATTAAGCTCCTACAATGAGCAGTTCTTC.

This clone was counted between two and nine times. CDR3 region: CSVDVSGEAKLFF. Written as DNA, the CDR3 is TGCAGCGTTGATGTTTCGGGAGAGGCAAAACTGTTTTTT. The V and J genes are TRBV29-1 and TRBJ1-4; no reliable D call. The germline V and J ends were trimmed by 3 bases and 10 bases, with 15 bases remaining between them. The CDR3 runs to 13 residues. Germline V gene data show CDR1 as SQVTM and CDR2 as ANQGSEA.

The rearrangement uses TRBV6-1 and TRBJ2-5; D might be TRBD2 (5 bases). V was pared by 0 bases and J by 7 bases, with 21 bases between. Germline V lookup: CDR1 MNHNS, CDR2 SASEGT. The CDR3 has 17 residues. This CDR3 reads CASSEAPAVLDIGTQYF. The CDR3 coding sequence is TGTGCCAGCAGTGAAGCCCCGGCTGTACTAGACATCGGGACCCAGTACTTC.